Presented here are 15 T cell receptor beta chains from one specimen sequenced in a study of glioma-infiltrating T cells (dated by TCRdb to about 2016). TCRdb records Illumina MiSeq as the sequencer. The iRepertoire nested amplicon-rescue multiplex PCR (arm-PCR) platform was used to amplify TCR alpha and beta CDR3 regions from RNA. The public reads were run again by TCRdb, first through fastp at Q25 and then through MiXCR, and only productive beta chains were kept. Rows are unified per CDR3 protein, each entry keeping the most common DNA and genes. The sample table shows approximately 15,000 distinct CDR3 sequences, and 58% are seen once. The top ten clones comprise 40% to 50% of the sample. Specimen: glioma tissue, nonneoplastic brain tissue, or PBMCs (not recorded which). The receptors stem from a human donor with low-grade glioma or glioblastoma, undergoing nonglioma brain surgery, or in good health (not recorded which).

The chain uses TRBV6-1 and TRBJ1-3, with 8 bases fitting TRBD1. Germline lookup yields CDR1 MNHNS and CDR2 SASEGT. This CDR3 is 12 amino acids long. Germline trimming cut 9 bases from V and 7 bases from J; bases unmatched to any gene: 5. The CDR3 protein is CASWTGTNTIYF. DNA of the CDR3: TGTGCCAGTTGGACAGGGACGAACACCATATATTTT.

This clonotype was detected many times. V and J are TRBV7-9 and TRBJ1-1; tentatively, D is TRBD1 (6 bases). Germline V gene sequence: CDR1 SEHNR, CDR2 FQNEAQ (reference sequence). The CDR3 sequence is 13 residues long. With 5 bases removed from V and 3 bases from J, the gap between germline ends came to 10 bases. The CDR3 here is CASSPQGDTEAFF. The CDR3 DNA follows: TGTGCCAGCAGCCCACAGGGTGACACTGAAGCTTTCTTT.

V is TRBV20-1 and J is TRBJ2-1, with 11 positions matching TRBD2. V dropped 5 bases and J dropped 10; count of bases not matched to a gene: 16. The CDR3 is 16 residues long. CDR1 and CDR2 from the germline V gene are DFQATT and SNEGSKA (reference sequence). CDR3 protein: CSALPPSGRSVGEQFF. DNA of the CDR3: TGCAGTGCTCTTCCCCCTAGCGGGAGGTCAGTAGGGGAGCAGTTCTTC.

The chain couples TRBV28 to TRBJ2-7, with no clear D. Per germline, CDR1 MDHEN and CDR2 SYDVKM. V lost 6 bases to trimming and J lost 0 bases, with 6 bases between them. This CDR3 region has 12 residues. The CDR3 DNA follows: TGTGCCAGCAGCCCCTTCTCCTACGAGCAGTACTTC. The encoded protein is CASSPFSYEQYF.

On this clonotype itself: This may be a read error: a much more frequent sequence differs by one nucleotide. The genes are TRBV27 and TRBJ1-5; TRBD1 matches 8 bases. The CDR3 contains 15 residues. In germline, CDR1 is MNHEY, CDR2 SMNVEV (reference sequence). The ends lost 5 bases at V and 2 bases at J; junction bases unmatched: 5. CDR3 loop: CASSGQGTGNQPQHF. The CDR3 DNA is TGTGCCAGCAGTGGACAGGGCACGGGCAATCAGCCCCAGCATTTT.

On this clonotype itself: This likely comes from a read error, as the CDR3 has no conserved phenylalanine or tryptophan at its end. The limits of the CDR3 on the DNA are not certain, so only TCRdb's listed CDR3 is given. The chain joins TRBV15 to TRBJ2-1. Germline V gives CDR1 LNHNV, CDR2 YYDKDF (reference sequence). The CDR3 contains 8 residues when both ends are counted. CDR3 in amino acids: CATSPTSL.

Note on this clonotype: This could be a read error, since a much larger clone is one nucleotide away. This sequence joins TRBV5-4 and TRBJ2-7; D unclear. This CDR3 has 16 amino acids. V lost 4 bases to trimming and J lost 0 bases, with 17 bases between them. CDR1 and CDR2 from the germline V gene are SGHNT and YYREEE (reference sequence). CDR3 region: CASSRPDRQLSYEQYF. As DNA, the CDR3 is TGTGCCAGCAGCCGGCCAGACCGCCAACTCTCCTACGAGCAGTACTTC.

This clonotype is classed as medium-sized. The chain carries TRBV6-2 or TRBV6-3 and TRBJ1-1; perhaps TRBD1 as D (6 bases). Germline V CDR1 and CDR2: MNHEY, SVGEGT. CDR3 length equals 15 residues. Trimming shortened V by 0 bases and J by 1 base, and 9 bases separated the two germline ends. In DNA, the CDR3 is TGTGCCAGCAGTTACTCGGGGGCGGCGAACACTGAAGCTTTCTTT. This encodes CASSYSGAANTEAFF.

This clonotype has a count of ten or more. The gene calls are TRBV2 and TRBJ2-5; D not certain. Germline V gives CDR1 SNHLY, CDR2 FYNNEI. V lost 4 bases and J 0 bases, leaving 15 bases between the germline ends. The CDR3 consists of 16 residues. DNA for the CDR3: TGTGCCAGCAGTGGGAAGGACCATTTGTACCAAGAGACCCAGTACTTC. It yields the protein CASSGKDHLYQETQYF.

As to this clonotype: Being one base from a much bigger clone, this may be a read error. The chain combines TRBV4-1 with TRBJ2-4; D gene ambiguous. Trimming stripped 10 bases from V and 3 bases from J, with 13 bases between. Germline V gives CDR1 MGHRA, CDR2 YSYEKL. The CDR3 has 13 residues. Here the CDR3 reads CATSREDKNIQYF. The DNA for the CDR3 is TGCGCCACCTCGAGAGAGGACAAAAACATTCAGTACTTC.

Ten or more counts support this clonotype. The rearrangement links TRBV5-1 to TRBJ2-7; the match to TRBD2 covers 8 bases. The CDR3 contains 16 residues. The ends lost 5 bases at V and 2 bases at J; junction bases unmatched: 12. Germline V gene data show CDR1 as SGHRS and CDR2 as YFSETQ. The CDR3 DNA reads TGCGCCAGCAGTCCAGCGGGAGTAGCGGGGCCCTACGAGCAGTACTTC. Its protein product is CASSPAGVAGPYEQYF.

The chain couples TRBV5-1 to TRBJ2-7; 10 nucleotides align to TRBD2. The junction had 8 bases not matched to a gene; V was cut back by 5 bases and J by 6 bases. CDR1 SGHRS and CDR2 YFSETQ come from the germline V gene. The CDR3 totals 14 residues. This CDR3 is CASSLAGGESEQYF. DNA for the CDR3: TGCGCCAGCAGTTTAGCGGGGGGAGAATCCGAGCAGTACTTC. Together with reference TRBV5-1 and TRBJ2-7, the CDR3 gives the full variable domain: KAGVTQTPRYLIKTRGQQVTLSCSPISGHRSVSWYQQTPGQGLQFLFEYFSETQRNKGNFPGRFSGRQFSNSRSEMNVSTLELGDSALYLCASSLAGGESEQYFGPGTRLTVT.

The CDR3 nucleotides are TGTGCCAGCAGCTTAGAGGGACAGAACACTGAAGCTTTCTTT. It yields the protein CASSLEGQNTEAFF. The chain links TRBV7-2 to TRBJ1-1, with D possibly matching TRBD1 (6 bases). With 1 base removed from V and 1 base from J, the gap between germline ends came to 7 bases. The CDR3 spans 14 residues. Germline CDR1 and CDR2: SGHTA and FQGNSA.

This chain uses TRBV20-1 with TRBJ2-1, with 15 bases matching TRBD2. V lost 5 bases, J lost 7 bases, and 3 bases stayed unmatched. The CDR3 consists of 14 residues. CDR1 is DFQATT and CDR2 is SNEGSKA in the germline V gene (reference sequence). CDR3 nucleotide sequence: TGCAGTGCTGGACTAGCGGGGGGGAGGAATGAGCAGTTCTTC. Protein product: CSAGLAGGRNEQFF.

The chain links TRBV20-1 to TRBJ2-7; 9 nucleotides line up with TRBD1. The CDR3 has 14 amino acids. The germline gives CDR1 DFQATT, CDR2 SNEGSKA (reference sequence). Trimming at V came to 4 bases and at J to 6 bases, leaving 10 bases not matched to a gene. The DNA for the CDR3 is TGCAGTGCTACCACCGGGACAGGGCCGGGCGAGCAGTACTTC. Its protein is CSATTGTGPGEQYF.